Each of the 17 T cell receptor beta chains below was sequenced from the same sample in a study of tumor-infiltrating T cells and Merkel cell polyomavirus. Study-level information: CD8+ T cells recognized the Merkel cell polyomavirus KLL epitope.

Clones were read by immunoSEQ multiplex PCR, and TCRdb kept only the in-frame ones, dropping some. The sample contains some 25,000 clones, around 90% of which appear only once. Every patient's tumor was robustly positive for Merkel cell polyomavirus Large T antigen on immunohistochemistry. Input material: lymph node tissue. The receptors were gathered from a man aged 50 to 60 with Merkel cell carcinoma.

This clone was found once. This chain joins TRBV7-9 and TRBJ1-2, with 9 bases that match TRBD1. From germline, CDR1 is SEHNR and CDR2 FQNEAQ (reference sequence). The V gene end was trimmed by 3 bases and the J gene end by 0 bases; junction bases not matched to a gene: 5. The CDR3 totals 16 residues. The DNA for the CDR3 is TGTGCCAGCAGCTTTTACAGGGGGCCTACTAACTATGGCTACACCTTC. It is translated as CASSFYRGPTNYGYTF.

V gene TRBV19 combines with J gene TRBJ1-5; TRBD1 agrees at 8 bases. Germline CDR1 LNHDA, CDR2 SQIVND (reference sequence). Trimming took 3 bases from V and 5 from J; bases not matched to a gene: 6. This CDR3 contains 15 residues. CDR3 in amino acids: CASSINRGSDQPQHF. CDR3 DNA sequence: TGTGCCAGTAGTATTAACAGGGGGTCCGATCAGCCCCAGCATTTT.

The CDR3 region has the DNA TGTGCCAGCAGTACCCCCGGGACAGGGTCCTACGAGCAGTACTTC. This codes for CASSTPGTGSYEQYF. This chain links TRBV27 with TRBJ2-7, with 9 nucleotides matching TRBD1. With V trimmed by 5 bases and J by 1 base, 6 bases remained unmatched. This CDR3 spans 15 amino acids. Looked up from germline, CDR1 is MNHEY and CDR2 is SMNVEV (reference sequence).

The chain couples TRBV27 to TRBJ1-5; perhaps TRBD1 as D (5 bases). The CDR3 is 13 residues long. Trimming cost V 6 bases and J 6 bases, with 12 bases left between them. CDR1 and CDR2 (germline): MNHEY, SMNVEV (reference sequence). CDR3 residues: CASSWRGIQPQHF. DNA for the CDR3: TGTGCCAGCAGCTGGAGGGGTATTCAGCCCCAGCATTTT.

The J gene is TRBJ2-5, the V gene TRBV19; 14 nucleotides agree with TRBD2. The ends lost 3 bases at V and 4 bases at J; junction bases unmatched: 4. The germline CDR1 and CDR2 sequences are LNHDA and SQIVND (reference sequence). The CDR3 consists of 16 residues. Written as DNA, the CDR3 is TGTGCCAGTAGTATGTTAGGGACTAGCGGGAGAGAGACCCAGTACTTC. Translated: CASSMLGTSGRETQYF. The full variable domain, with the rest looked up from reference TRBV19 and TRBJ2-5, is DGGITQSPKYLFRKEGQNVTLSCEQNLNHDAMYWYRQDPGQGLRLIYYSQIVNDFQKGDIAEGYSVSREKKESFPLTVTSAQKNPTAFYLCASSMLGTSGRETQYFGPGTRLLVL.

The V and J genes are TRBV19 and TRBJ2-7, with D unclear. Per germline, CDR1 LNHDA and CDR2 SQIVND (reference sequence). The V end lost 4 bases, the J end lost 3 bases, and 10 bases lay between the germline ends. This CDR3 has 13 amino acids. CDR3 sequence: CASSTLRGYEQYF. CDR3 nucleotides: TGTGCCAGTAGTACCCTACGCGGCTACGAGCAGTACTTC.

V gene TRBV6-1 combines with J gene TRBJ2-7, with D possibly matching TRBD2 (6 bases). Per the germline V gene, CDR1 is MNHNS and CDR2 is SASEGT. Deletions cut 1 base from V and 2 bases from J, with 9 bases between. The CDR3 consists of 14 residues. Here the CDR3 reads CASSEDGGTYEQYF. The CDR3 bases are TGTGCCAGCAGTGAAGATGGGGGGACCTACGAGCAGTACTTC.

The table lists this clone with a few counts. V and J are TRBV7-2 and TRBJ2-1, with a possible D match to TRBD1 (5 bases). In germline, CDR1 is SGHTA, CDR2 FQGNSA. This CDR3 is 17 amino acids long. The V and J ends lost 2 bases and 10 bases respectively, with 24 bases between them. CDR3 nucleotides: TGTGCCAGCAGCTTATTTTCCCACCCGGCCGCAGGGCGGGAGCAGTTCTTC. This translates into CASSLFSHPAAGREQFF.

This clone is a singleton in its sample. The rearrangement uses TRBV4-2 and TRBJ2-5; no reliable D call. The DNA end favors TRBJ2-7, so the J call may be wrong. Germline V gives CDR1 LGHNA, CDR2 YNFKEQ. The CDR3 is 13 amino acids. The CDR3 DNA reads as TGTGCCAGCAGCCAAGATCTAGAATACGAGCAGTACTTC. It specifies CASSQDLEYEQYF.

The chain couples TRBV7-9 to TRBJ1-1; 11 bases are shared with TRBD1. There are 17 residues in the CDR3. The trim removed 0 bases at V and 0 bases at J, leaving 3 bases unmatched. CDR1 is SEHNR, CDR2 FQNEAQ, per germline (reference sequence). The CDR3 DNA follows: TGTGCCAGCAGCTTAGCCGGACAGGGGGCAGTGAACACTGAAGCTTTCTTT. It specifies CASSLAGQGAVNTEAFF.

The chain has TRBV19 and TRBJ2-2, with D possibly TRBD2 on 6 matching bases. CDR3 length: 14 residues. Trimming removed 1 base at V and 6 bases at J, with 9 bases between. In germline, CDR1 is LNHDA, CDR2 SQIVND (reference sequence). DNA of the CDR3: TGTGCCAGTAGTATAGCCCCGGGGGCCGGGGAGCTGTTTTTT. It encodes CASSIAPGAGELFF.

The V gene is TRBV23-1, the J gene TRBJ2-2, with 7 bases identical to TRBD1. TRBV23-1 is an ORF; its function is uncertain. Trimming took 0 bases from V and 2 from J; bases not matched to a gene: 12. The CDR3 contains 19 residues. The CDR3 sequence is CASSQSTGVLPTNTGELFF. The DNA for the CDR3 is TGCGCCAGCAGTCAATCAACAGGGGTCCTTCCAACCAACACCGGGGAGCTGTTTTTT.

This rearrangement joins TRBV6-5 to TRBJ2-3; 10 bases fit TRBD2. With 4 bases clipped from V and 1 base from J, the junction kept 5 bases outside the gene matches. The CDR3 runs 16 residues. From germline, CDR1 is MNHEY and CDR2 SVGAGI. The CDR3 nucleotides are TGTGCCAGCAGTTCGATAGCGGGGGGCCGCACAGATACGCAGTATTTT. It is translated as CASSSIAGGRTDTQYF.

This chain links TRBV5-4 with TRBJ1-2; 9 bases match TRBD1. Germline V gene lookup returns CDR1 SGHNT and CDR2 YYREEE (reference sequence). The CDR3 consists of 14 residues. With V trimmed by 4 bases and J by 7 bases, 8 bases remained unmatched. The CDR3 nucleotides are TGTGCCAGCAGCCTTAGGGACAGGGAGTCTGGCTACACCTTC. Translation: CASSLRDRESGYTF.

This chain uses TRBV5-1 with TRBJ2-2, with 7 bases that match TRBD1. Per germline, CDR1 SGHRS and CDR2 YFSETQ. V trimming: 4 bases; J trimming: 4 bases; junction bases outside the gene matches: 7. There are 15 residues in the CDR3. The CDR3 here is CASSRDSLSTGELFF. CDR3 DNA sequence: TGCGCCAGCAGCCGGGACAGCCTAAGCACCGGGGAGCTGTTTTTT.

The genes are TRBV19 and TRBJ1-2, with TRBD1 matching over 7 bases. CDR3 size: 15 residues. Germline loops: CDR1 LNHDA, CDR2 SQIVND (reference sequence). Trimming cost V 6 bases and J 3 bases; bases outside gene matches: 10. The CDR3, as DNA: TGTGCCAGTAGCCTTGGGACAGACAGCCACTATGGCTACACCTTC. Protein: CASSLGTDSHYGYTF.

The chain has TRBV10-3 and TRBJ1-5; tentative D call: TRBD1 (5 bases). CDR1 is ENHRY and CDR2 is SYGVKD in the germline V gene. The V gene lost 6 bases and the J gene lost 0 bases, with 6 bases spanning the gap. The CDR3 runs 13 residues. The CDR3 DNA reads TGTGCCATCAGCACAGGTAGCAATCAGCCCCAGCATTTT. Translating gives CAISTGSNQPQHF.